This TCR beta chain was documented in a study of long-term antiretroviral therapy in people with HIV. The germline gives CDR1 SGHTS, CDR2 YDEGEE. The V gene lost 0 bases and the J gene lost 2 bases, with 15 bases spanning the gap. The length of the CDR3 is 17 residues. This was the immunoSEQ v3.0 assay at survey level. Only in-frame clones appear in the TCRdb table, and some are missing; sequencing was by immunoSEQ multiplex PCR. The sample includes approximately 35,000 clones, 94% of them seen just once. This specimen was unsorted PBMCs, taken 4.1 years after starting antiretroviral therapy. The TCR was taken from a woman in her fifties or sixties with HIV. The gene calls are TRBV5-8 and TRBJ2-1; a possible D gene is TRBD1 (5 bases). The CDR3 nucleotides are TGTGCCAGCAGCTTGGCGCAGGGCTTGACGCCCTACAATGAGCAGTTCTTC. Residues: CASSLAQGLTPYNEQFF. Together with reference TRBV5-8 and TRBJ2-1, the CDR3 gives the full variable domain: EAGVTQSPTHLIKTRGQQATLRCSPISGHTSVYWYQQALGLGLQFLLWYDEGEERNRGNFPPRFSGRQFPNYSSELNVNALELEDSALYLCASSLAQGLTPYNEQFFGPGTRLTVL.